This T cell receptor (beta chain) was captured in a study of molecular identifiers for immune sequencing clone quantification. In TCRdb, the PCR reads were re-called with MiXCR into one record per CDR3 protein. The sample has hundreds of thousands of distinct CDR3 sequences; around 25% are singletons. The CDR3 consists of 15 residues. The J segment lost 0 bases and the V segment lost 7 bases, leaving 6 bases of the junction unmatched. Material for sequencing was naive CD8+ T cells from blood, with Jurkat cell RNA spiked in. Subset in this sample: FACS-sorted CD8+CD4-CCR7+CD45RA+ naive T cells. This TCR was sampled from a human donor in good health. Some libraries in this study had Jurkat cell RNA spiked in. V gene TRBV23-1 combines with J gene TRBJ2-5; 9 positions agree with TRBD2. TRBV23-1 is sorted into the ORF group, with uncertain function. DNA of the CDR3: TGCGCCAGCACTCTTCAGCGGGAGGACCAAGAGACCCAGTACTTC. Encoded protein: CASTLQREDQETQYF.